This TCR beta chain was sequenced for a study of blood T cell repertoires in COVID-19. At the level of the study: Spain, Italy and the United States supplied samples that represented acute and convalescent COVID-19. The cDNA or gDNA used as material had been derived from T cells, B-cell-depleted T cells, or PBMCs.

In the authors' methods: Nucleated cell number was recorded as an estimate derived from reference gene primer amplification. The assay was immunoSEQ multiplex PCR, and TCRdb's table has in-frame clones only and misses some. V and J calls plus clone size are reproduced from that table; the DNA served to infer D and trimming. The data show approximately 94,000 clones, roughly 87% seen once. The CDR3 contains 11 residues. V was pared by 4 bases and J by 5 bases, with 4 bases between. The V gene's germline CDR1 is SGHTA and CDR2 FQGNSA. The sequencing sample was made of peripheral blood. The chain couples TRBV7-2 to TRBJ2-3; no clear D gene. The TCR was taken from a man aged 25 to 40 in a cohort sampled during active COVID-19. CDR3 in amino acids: CASSSRDTQYF. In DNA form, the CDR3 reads TGTGCCAGCAGCTCCCGAGATACGCAGTATTTT. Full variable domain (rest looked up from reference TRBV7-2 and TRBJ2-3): GAGVSQSPSNKVTEKGKDVELRCDPISGHTALYWYRQSLGQGLEFLIYFQGNSAPDKSGLPSDRFSAERTGGSVSTLTIQRTQQEDSAVYLCASSSRDTQYFGPGTRLTVL.